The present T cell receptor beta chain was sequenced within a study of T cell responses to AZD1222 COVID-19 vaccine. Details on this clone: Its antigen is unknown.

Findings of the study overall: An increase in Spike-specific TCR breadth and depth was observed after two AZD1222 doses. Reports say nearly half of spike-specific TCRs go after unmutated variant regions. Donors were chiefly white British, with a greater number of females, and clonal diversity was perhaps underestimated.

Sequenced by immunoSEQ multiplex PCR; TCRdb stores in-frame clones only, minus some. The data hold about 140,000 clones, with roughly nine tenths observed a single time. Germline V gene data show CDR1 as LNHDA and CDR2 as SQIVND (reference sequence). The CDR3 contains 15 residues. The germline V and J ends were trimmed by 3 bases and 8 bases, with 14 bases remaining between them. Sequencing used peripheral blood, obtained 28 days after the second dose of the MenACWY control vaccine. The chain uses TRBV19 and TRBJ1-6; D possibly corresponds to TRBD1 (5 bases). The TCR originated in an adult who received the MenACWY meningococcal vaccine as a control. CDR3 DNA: TGTGCCAGTAGTATTCGGGCCCTGGGGGATTCACCCCTCCACTTT. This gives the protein CASSIRALGDSPLHF. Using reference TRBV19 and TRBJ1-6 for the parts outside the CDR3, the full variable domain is DGGITQSPKYLFRKEGQNVTLSCEQNLNHDAMYWYRQDPGQGLRLIYYSQIVNDFQKGDIAEGYSVSREKKESFPLTVTSAQKNPTAFYLCASSIRALGDSPLHFGNGTRLTVT.